The clone carrying this T cell receptor (beta chain) showed up just a few times. Its specificity is not known. This CDR3 spans 15 amino acids. The germline gives CDR1 SGHTA, CDR2 FQGNSA. The V end lost 1 base, the J end lost 3 bases, and 10 bases lay between the germline ends. The data were taken from a study of post-analysis software for immune sequencing data. Background on the study: Relapsing-remitting, secondary progressive and progressive-relapsing multiple sclerosis courses were included. The study's findings and limits: Compared with controls, patients had more of five or six TRBV segments, including TRBV5-6, TRBV5-1 and TRBV20-1.

cDNA libraries of TCR beta carried unique molecular identifiers. TCRdb passed the PCR reads through MiXCR, listing each CDR3 protein once. In the table there are about 460,000 distinct CDR3 sequences, under 55% of which are singletons. The TCR was taken from a girl under 18 with multiple sclerosis. The chain is built from TRBV7-2 and TRBJ2-1, with D unresolved. The sample comprised blood. CDR3 sequence: CASSLGRTGYNEQFF. CDR3 in DNA: TGTGCCAGCAGCTTAGGCAGGACCGGCTACAATGAGCAGTTCTTC.